These T cell receptor beta chains were read from a single sample in a study of blood T cell repertoires in COVID-19. Clones were sequenced by immunoSEQ multiplex PCR, and TCRdb holds only the in-frame ones, with some missing. The profile shows approximately 440,000 clones, 90% of them singletons. The sample consisted of PBMCs or T cells enriched from blood (not recorded which). The source of these receptors is a young man who had recovered from COVID-19. The CDR3 runs from the conserved cysteine through the conserved F or W. The D gene is left open where the match is weak. Some rows mark clone size as missing; the rest say once, few, many or name a class of expanded clone.

TRBD1,TRBJ2-7,TRBV5-4,-,CASQGDNGGQGAREQYF,TGTGCCAGTCAGGGGGACAATGGGGGACAGGGGGCGAGGGAGCAGTACTTC
TRBD2,TRBJ2-7,TRBV25-1,-,CASSAAGGSFEQYF,TGTGCCAGCAGTGCGGCGGGAGGGTCCTTCGAGCAGTACTTC
TRBD1,TRBJ1-2,TRBV30,-,CAWSKLRQGSSYGYTF,TGTGCCTGGTCCAAACTACGACAGGGTTCGAGTTATGGCTACACCTTC
-,TRBJ1-4,TRBV15,-,CATSRDRGSPATNEKLFF,TGTGCCACCAGCAGAGATCGCGGCAGCCCAGCAACTAATGAAAAACTGTTTTTT
-,TRBJ1-2,TRBV5-8,-,CASSFWTGGDGYTF,TGTGCCAGCAGCTTCTGGACGGGGGGGGATGGCTACACCTTC
-,TRBJ2-7,TRBV5-1,-,CASSLGGPTYEQYF,TGCGCCAGCAGCTTGGGTGGCCCAACCTACGAGCAGTACTTC
-,TRBJ1-1,TRBV12-3/TRBV12-4,-,CASSPDKNTEAFF,TGTGCCAGCAGCCCAGACAAGAACACTGAAGCTTTCTTT
TRBD2,TRBJ2-7,TRBV3-1/TRBV3-2,-,CASSPRSGVYEQYF,TGTGCCAGCAGCCCACGAAGCGGGGTCTACGAGCAGTACTTC
-,TRBJ2-4,TRBV5-1,-,CASSLDPAGIQYF,TGCGCCAGCAGCTTGGATCCCGCGGGCATTCAGTACTTC
-,TRBJ2-7,TRBV28,once,CASSFSVYEQYF,TGTGCCAGCAGTTTCTCAGTCTACGAGCAGTACTTC
-,TRBJ1-1,TRBV5-8,-,CASSPPLEGFTEAFF,TGTGCCAGCAGCCCCCCCCTGGAGGGGTTTACTGAAGCTTTCTTT
-,TRBJ1-1,TRBV29-1,-,CSGEGLFRNTEAFF,TGCAGCGGGGAGGGTCTGTTCCGGAACACTGAAGCTTTCTTT
TRBD2,TRBJ2-3,TRBV10-3,-,CAISEEWTSGRYSSTDTQYF,TGTGCCATCAGTGAAGAATGGACTAGCGGGAGGTATTCTAGCACAGATACGCAGTATTTT
-,TRBJ1-2,TRBV28,-,CASRLTGGDYGYTF,TGTGCCAGCAGGTTGACAGGTGGGGACTATGGCTACACCTTC
TRBD2,TRBJ2-1,TRBV28,-,CASTKVGLAGELSSYNEQFF,TGTGCCAGCACCAAAGTTGGCCTAGCGGGGGAACTTAGCTCCTACAATGAGCAGTTCTTC
-,TRBJ2-1,TRBV6-5,-,CASRGGHSSYNEQFF,TGTGCCAGCAGGGGCGGACACAGCTCCTACAATGAGCAGTTCTTC
TRBD2,TRBJ2-2,TRBV2,-,CASSVISGRPNTGELFF,TGTGCCAGCAGTGTTATCAGCGGGAGGCCTAACACCGGGGAGCTGTTTTTT
-,TRBJ1-2,TRBV12-3/TRBV12-4,-,CASSLNREGYTF,TGTGCCAGCAGTCTCAACAGGGAAGGCTACACCTTC
TRBD2,TRBJ2-1,TRBV10-3,-,CAISDSRALAGGPQGYSVEQFF,TGTGCCATCAGTGATTCTCGGGCCCTAGCGGGGGGGCCCCAAGGATACTCGGTTGAGCAGTTCTTC
TRBD1,TRBJ1-3,TRBV10-2,-,CASSGQGGNTIYF,TGCGCCAGCAGCGGACAGGGGGGAAACACCATATATTTT